Listed here are 17 T cell receptor beta chains from one sample, sequenced in a study of siplizumab effects on memory and regulatory T cells. Coculture of the mixed lymphocyte reaction cells took place at 37 degrees C and lasted 6 days. Sequencing used immunoSEQ multiplex PCR; TCRdb keeps in-frame clones, though not all of them. Of some 9,900 clones listed, just over 45% are singletons. For these TCRs, the target antigens are not known. The material sequenced was CFSE-low (dividing) CD4+ T cells sorted from an allogeneic mixed lymphocyte reaction. Receptors originate from a human donor in good health; the cells came from an allogeneic mixed lymphocyte reaction.

This clone is medium-sized (0.01 to 0.1%). The rearrangement uses TRBV10-1 and TRBJ2-7; D gene unclear. CDR3 length: 13 amino acids. In germline, CDR1 is WNHNN, CDR2 SYGVQD (reference sequence). V was cut by 2 bases and J by 3 bases, with 8 bases left in between. The CDR3 region has the DNA TGCGCCAGCAGTGAGCAGATATACTACGAGCAGTACTTC. The encoded protein is CASSEQIYYEQYF.

The V gene is TRBV5-1, the J gene TRBJ2-7; tentatively, D is TRBD1 or TRBD2 (5 bases each). CDR3 length: 13 residues. Germline CDR1 and CDR2: SGHRS and YFSETQ. The V end was cut by 4 bases, the J end by 0 bases, with 8 bases between. The CDR3 DNA sequence: TGCGCCAGCAGCGGGGGACCCTCCTACGAGCAGTACTTC. Translating gives CASSGGPSYEQYF. The whole variable domain, remainder taken from reference TRBV5-1 and TRBJ2-7, is KAGVTQTPRYLIKTRGQQVTLSCSPISGHRSVSWYQQTPGQGLQFLFEYFSETQRNKGNFPGRFSGRQFSNSRSEMNVSTLELGDSALYLCASSGGPSYEQYFGPGTRLTVT.

In this sample, this clone turned up a few times. CDR3 nucleotides: TGTGCCAGCAGCCAGACAGGGGCGGATCAGCCCCAGCATTTT. It is translated as CASSQTGADQPQHF. The chain combines TRBV5-6 with TRBJ1-5, with 8 bases identical to TRBD1. Looked up from germline, CDR1 is SGHDT and CDR2 is YYEEEE. The V and J ends lost 4 bases and 5 bases, in that order; junction bases with no gene match: 5. The CDR3 covers 14 residues.

The genes are TRBV6-1 and TRBJ2-7; 8 nucleotides match TRBD1. The CDR3 has 16 amino acids. V lost 1 base and J lost 4; bases outside the gene matches: 9. CDR1 is MNHNS, CDR2 SASEGT, per germline. The CDR3 is CASSEVGQGSPYEQYF. For the CDR3, the DNA is TGTGCCAGCAGTGAAGTAGGACAGGGTTCCCCGTACGAGCAGTACTTC.

The sample holds a few counts of this clone. J is TRBJ1-5 and V is TRBV28; D uncertain. V shed 1 base and J shed 1 base, with 8 bases lying between them. CDR3 length equals 15 residues. CDR1 is MDHEN, CDR2 SYDVKM, per germline. This CDR3 reads CASSLLGSSNQPQHF. The CDR3 nucleotides are TGTGCCAGCAGTTTATTAGGCTCCAGCAATCAGCCCCAGCATTTT.

V is TRBV29-1 and J is TRBJ2-7; 7 nucleotides line up with TRBD1. CDR1 is SQVTM, CDR2 ANQGSEA, per germline. Trimming took 6 bases from V and 2 from J; bases not matched to a gene: 1. The CDR3 runs to 11 residues. The CDR3 coding sequence is TGCAGCGTCGGGACAGCCTACGAGCAGTACTTC. Amino acids: CSVGTAYEQYF.

The rearrangement uses TRBV6-5 and TRBJ1-1; tentative D call: TRBD1 (6 bases). Germline V gives CDR1 MNHEY, CDR2 SVGAGI. The CDR3 length is 13 residues. V shed 6 bases and J shed 4 bases, with 12 bases lying between them. The CDR3: CASRGTGTTEAFF. CDR3 DNA: TGTGCCAGCAGGGGTACAGGGACCACTGAAGCTTTCTTT.

The V call is TRBV5-1, the J call TRBJ2-7; D remains ambiguous. The V end was cut by 1 base, the J end by 4 bases, with 9 bases between. Germline V CDR1 and CDR2: SGHRS, YFSETQ. The CDR3 spans 13 residues. CDR3 amino acids: CASSLSAPYEQYF. Here the CDR3 DNA reads TGCGCCAGCAGCTTGAGTGCGCCTTACGAGCAGTACTTC.

CDR3 sequence: CASSQDSGNRVRYEQYF. The CDR3 DNA reads TGTGCCAGCAGCCAAGATAGTGGTAACAGGGTCAGATACGAGCAGTACTTC. The chain joins TRBV4-2 to TRBJ2-7; a possible D gene is TRBD1 (6 bases). V was trimmed by 0 bases and J by 4 bases, leaving 19 bases between them. In germline, CDR1 is LGHNA, CDR2 YNFKEQ. There are 17 residues in the CDR3.

The sample holds a few counts of this clone. The CDR3: CASSSQGGNTEAFF. For the CDR3, the DNA is TGTGCCAGCAGTTCACAGGGGGGGAACACTGAAGCTTTCTTT. V is TRBV28 and J is TRBJ1-1; 8 nucleotides match TRBD1. The CDR3 extends over 14 amino acids. V shed 4 bases and J 1 base; nucleotides not matched to a gene: 2. Germline V CDR1 and CDR2: MDHEN, SYDVKM.

In this sample, this clone turned up a few times. The V gene is TRBV28, the J gene TRBJ1-2; D gene uncertain. Between the trimmed V and J ends, which lost 7 bases and 3 bases, there was a span of 6 bases. Germline CDR1 is MDHEN and CDR2 is SYDVKM. This CDR3 contains 11 residues. CDR3 DNA: TGTGCCAGCACAGCGTACTATGGCTACACCTTC. It yields the protein CASTAYYGYTF.

This sequence joins TRBV27 and TRBJ1-4; 9 nucleotides line up with TRBD1. The CDR3 length is 21 residues. Germline CDR1 and CDR2: MNHEY and SMNVEV (reference sequence). V dropped 7 bases and J dropped 4; count of bases not matched to a gene: 25. The CDR3 DNA sequence: TGTGCCAGCATTGTCGGACCCCACCCGCACAGGGGGCGCCCCGATAATGAAAAACTGTTTTTT. Protein sequence: CASIVGPHPHRGRPDNEKLFF.

The rearrangement joins TRBV6-5 to TRBJ2-3, with TRBD2 matching 11 bases. Trimming cost V 4 bases and J 5 bases; bases outside gene matches: 5. Germline V CDR1 and CDR2: MNHEY, SVGAGI. The CDR3 has 15 amino acids. The DNA of the CDR3 is TGTGCCAGCAGTTTTAGCGGGAGGGCGGGAGATACGCAGTATTTT. Its protein product is CASSFSGRAGDTQYF.

The V call is TRBV7-7, the J call TRBJ2-5; 9 bases agree with TRBD2. CDR1 and CDR2 (germline): SSHAT, FNYEAQ (reference sequence). J lost 4 bases, V lost 1 base, and 4 bases had no gene match. The CDR3 runs to 15 residues. CDR3 coding DNA: TGTGCCAGCAGCTTAGTTGGCGGGAGGGCAGAGACCCAGTACTTC. It translates to CASSLVGGRAETQYF. The variable domain in full, completed from reference TRBV7-7 and TRBJ2-5, reads GAGVSQSPRYKVTKRGQDVTLRCDPISSHATLYWYQQALGQGPEFLTYFNYEAQPDKSGLPSDRFSAERPEGSISTLTIQRTEQRDSAMYRCASSLVGGRAETQYFGPGTRLLVL.

This chain joins TRBV7-2 and TRBJ1-1, with no clear D. Germline lookup yields CDR1 SGHTA and CDR2 FQGNSA. Trimming cost V 5 bases and J 0 bases, with 13 bases left between them. The CDR3 spans 15 residues. CDR3 region: CASSLFGRMNTEAFF. The CDR3 DNA sequence: TGTGCCAGCAGCCTATTCGGACGGATGAACACTGAAGCTTTCTTT. Full variable domain (remainder filled in from reference TRBV7-2 and TRBJ1-1): GAGVSQSPSNKVTEKGKDVELRCDPISGHTALYWYRQSLGQGLEFLIYFQGNSAPDKSGLPSDRFSAERTGGSVSTLTIQRTQQEDSAVYLCASSLFGRMNTEAFFGQGTRLTVV.

By share, this clone counts as medium-sized. This sequence joins TRBV30 and TRBJ1-1; no firm D call. Germline V gene lookup returns CDR1 GTSNPN and CDR2 SVGIG (reference sequence). The CDR3 covers 15 residues. V shed 0 bases and J shed 1 base, with 12 bases lying between them. CDR3 region: CAWSVWGSGNTEAFF. Here the CDR3 DNA reads TGTGCCTGGAGTGTATGGGGTAGCGGGAACACTGAAGCTTTCTTT.

Within the sample, this clone is medium-sized. The chain uses TRBV10-3 and TRBJ2-3; weak D call: TRBD2 (6 bases). CDR1 and CDR2 (germline): ENHRY, SYGVKD. The CDR3 runs to 15 residues. V lost 6 bases, J lost 0 bases, and 13 bases lay in between. The CDR3 region is CAIRGGLGSTDTQYF. Here the CDR3 DNA reads TGTGCCATCAGGGGAGGCCTAGGGAGCACAGATACGCAGTATTTT.